This TCR beta chain comes out of a study of EBV T-cell therapy then PD-1 blockade in nasopharyngeal carcinoma. With regard to this clone: Its antigen is unknown.

Profiling relied on immunoSEQ multiplex PCR, and the TCRdb table lists in-frame clones only, not all of them. The data contain 22,000 or so clones, 70% to 85% of them singletons. Treatment reported: AdE1-LMPpoly-expanded autologous EBV-specific T-cell therapy followed by anti-PD-1 nivolumab. Sequenced here: CD8+ T cells from blood, sampled at day -245 from a patient whose treatment included autologous EBV-specific T cells and nivolumab. This sequence was found in a man aged 35 to 55 with nasopharyngeal carcinoma.

The CDR3 reads CASSQDVVGLAVDTQYF. DNA of the CDR3: TGCGCCAGCAGCCAAGACGTAGTAGGACTCGCCGTAGATACGCAGTATTTT. The gene calls are TRBV4-1 and TRBJ2-3; D possibly corresponds to TRBD2 (5 bases). Trimming took off 0 bases at V and 5 bases at J, with 18 bases between the two ends. Germline V gives CDR1 MGHRA, CDR2 YSYEKL. CDR3 length: 17 residues.